This TCR beta chain was captured by sequencing in a study of cytomegalovirus exposure and HLA in healthy donors. CDR1 GTSNPN and CDR2 SVGIG come from the germline V gene (reference sequence). V was pared by 1 base and J by 0 bases, with 6 bases between. The CDR3 has 14 amino acids. The PCR had 60 Vbeta and 13 Jbeta primers. TCRdb's copy holds only in-frame clones and misses some; the assay was immunoSEQ multiplex PCR. The repertoire holds more than 95,000 clones, with 80% as singletons. The TCR sequence derives from a female donor in good health and CMV-seronegative. The chain recombines TRBV30 with TRBJ2-2; weak D call: TRBD2 (5 bases). The sample taken for sequencing was PBMCs. CDR3 sequence: CAWSEAANTGELFF. The CDR3 DNA is TGTGCCTGGAGTGAAGCGGCGAACACCGGGGAGCTGTTTTTT.